The next 7 T cell receptor beta chains were all read from a single sample in a study of CD8 T cells in ankylosing spondylitis. Regarding the study as a whole: Among TCR beta sequences, a motif of eight or nine highly homologous variants appeared characteristic of ankylosing spondylitis blood.

Their specific antigens are unknown. TCRdb reprocessed the 5' RACE reads via MiXCR and lists one record per CDR3 protein. This sample has a few hundred thousand distinct CDR3 sequences; 15% to 20% occur once, and the top ten carry 1%. The sequenced material came from blood, either unsorted or a sorted T cell fraction (not recorded which). All receptors come from a male donor with ankylosing spondylitis.

This clonotype was counted between two and nine times. The chain combines TRBV27 with TRBJ1-6, with TRBD1 as a possible D gene (5 bases). Trimming removed 4 bases from V and 3 bases from J, with 10 bases in between. The CDR3 runs 15 residues. Per the germline V gene, CDR1 is MNHEY and CDR2 is SMNVEV (reference sequence). The CDR3, as DNA: TGTGCCAGCAGTTCCAGACAGCTCTATAATTCACCCCTCCACTTT. Protein product: CASSSRQLYNSPLHF.

This clonotype was recorded at least ten times. The chain employs TRBV4-1 and TRBJ2-5, with D tentatively TRBD1 (6 bases). V was shortened by 0 bases and J by 4 bases, with 12 bases between the two germline ends. Germline CDR1 reads MGHRA; CDR2 reads YSYEKL. The CDR3 loop spans 15 amino acids. The CDR3 here is CASSQDRAGAETQYF. DNA for the CDR3: TGCGCCAGCAGCCAAGATCGTGCAGGGGCAGAGACCCAGTACTTC.

This clonotype was counted only a few times. This rearrangement joins TRBV6-1 to TRBJ1-6; D unclear. Trimming removed 4 bases from V and 0 bases from J, with 10 bases in between. CDR1 and CDR2 from the germline V gene are MNHNS and SASEGT. The CDR3 has 16 amino acids. This CDR3 reads CASSVAGSSYNSPLHF. The CDR3 nucleotides are TGTGCCAGCAGTGTGGCCGGGAGCTCCTATAATTCACCCCTCCACTTT.

V usage is TRBV18 and J usage is TRBJ1-2, with 9 nucleotides matching TRBD1. Germline loops: CDR1 KGHSH, CDR2 LQKENI. This CDR3 is 15 amino acids long. Trimming at V came to 2 bases and at J to 6 bases, leaving 7 bases not matched to a gene. In DNA, the CDR3 is TGTGCCAGCTCACCAAATACAGGGGGCGCCGATGGCTACACCTTC. Its translation is CASSPNTGGADGYTF.

The chain recombines TRBV30 with TRBJ2-1; 7 bases are a match to TRBD1. J was trimmed by 4 bases and V by 0 bases; bases with no gene match: 6. Germline-derived CDR1 and CDR2 are GTSNPN and SVGIG (reference sequence). The CDR3 runs 15 residues. The CDR3 region is CAWSVGSGGYNEQFF. The CDR3 nucleotides read TGTGCCTGGAGTGTCGGCTCAGGGGGATACAATGAGCAGTTCTTC.

In its sample, this clonotype was seen a few times. The chain is built from TRBV12-3 or TRBV12-4 and TRBJ1-1; perhaps TRBD1 as D (5 bases). V was clipped by 7 bases and J by 4 bases, with 10 bases between them. The CDR3 extends over 12 amino acids. The CDR3 DNA sequence: TGTGCCAGCACCCACGGGGGCACTGAAGCTTTCTTT. This sequence encodes CASTHGGTEAFF.

This clonotype has a count of ten or more. The genes are TRBV12-3 or TRBV12-4 and TRBJ2-7; 7 nucleotides align to TRBD1. The CDR3 has 15 amino acids. With V trimmed by 0 bases and J by 4 bases, 6 bases remained unmatched. CDR3 in amino acids: CASSLAGTAPYEQYF. In DNA form, the CDR3 reads TGTGCCAGCAGTTTAGCCGGGACAGCACCGTACGAGCAGTACTTC.